This TCR beta chain came from a study of T cells after yellow fever vaccination. TCRdb used MiXCR to reprocess the 5' RACE reads, holding one entry per CDR3 protein. The table shows 450,000 to 550,000 distinct CDR3 sequences, with around 21% occurring only once. Sample: PBMCs, taken 15 days after the yellow fever booster vaccination. This clonotype was sampled from a man aged 25 to 40 who received the YFV17D yellow fever vaccine.

CDR3 sequence: CASSTSTNEKLFF. CDR3 DNA sequence: TGTGCCAGCTCAACCTCAACTAATGAAAAACTGTTTTTT. J is TRBJ1-4 and V is TRBV18; D gene unclear. V was clipped by 5 bases and J by 0 bases, with 4 bases between them. Germline CDR1 is KGHSH and CDR2 is LQKENI. The CDR3 runs 13 residues.